The sequence of this T cell receptor (beta chain) was determined in a study of cytotoxic CD8 clonotypes in ibrutinib-treated CLL. Study-wide background: Mean values per sample were 250,000 to 300,000 productive templates and roughly 90,000 productive rearrangements. Study results and caveats: Public clonotypes (which were uncommon) either contracted or remained stable on treatment.

Assay: immunoSEQ multiplex PCR; the TCRdb copy retains only in-frame clones and omits some. Among tens of thousands of clones listed, 90% were seen once. The germline V and J ends were trimmed by 3 bases and 0 bases, with 18 bases remaining between them. The CDR3 loop spans 18 amino acids. Looked up from germline, CDR1 is KGHSH and CDR2 is LQKENI. A remark on this clone: The antigen remains unidentified.

The chain is built from TRBV18 and TRBJ1-5; a weak D match, TRBD1 (6 bases). Sequencing was performed on PBMCs, taken after 12 months of ibrutinib treatment. The TCR originated in a human donor with chronic lymphocytic leukemia. The chain's CDR3 is CASSPSSQGGYSNQPQHF. In nucleotides, the CDR3 is TGTGCCAGCTCACCGTCTTCGCAAGGGGGTTATAGCAATCAGCCCCAGCATTTT.